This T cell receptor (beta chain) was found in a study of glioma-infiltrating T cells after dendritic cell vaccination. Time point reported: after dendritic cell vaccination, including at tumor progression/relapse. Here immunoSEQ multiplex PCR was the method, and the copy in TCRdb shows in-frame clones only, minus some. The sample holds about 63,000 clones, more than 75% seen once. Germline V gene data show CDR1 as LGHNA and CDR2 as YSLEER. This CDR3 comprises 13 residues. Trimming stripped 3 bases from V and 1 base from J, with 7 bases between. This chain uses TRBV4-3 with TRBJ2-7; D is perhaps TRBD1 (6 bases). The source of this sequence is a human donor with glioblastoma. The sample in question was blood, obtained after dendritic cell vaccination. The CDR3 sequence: CASSQDSSYEQYF. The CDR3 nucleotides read TGCGCCAGCAGCCAGGACAGTTCCTACGAGCAGTACTTC.